The table lists the clone carrying this T cell receptor beta chain with a count of one. This sample is part of a study of T cell changes during pregnancy in multiple sclerosis. V was shortened by 2 bases and J by 5 bases, with 12 bases between the two germline ends. The CDR3 contains 14 residues. Germline loops: CDR1 MNHNS, CDR2 SASEGT. Using immunoSEQ multiplex PCR, the repertoire was profiled, and TCRdb retains in-frame clones only, with some absent. The sample contains tens of thousands of clones, roughly 92% of which appear only once. This sample comprised peripheral blood, obtained before pregnancy. This chain links TRBV6-1 with TRBJ2-5; D is uncertain. This TCR came from a female donor with multiple sclerosis, enrolled in a pregnancy study. The CDR3 bases are TGTGCCAGCAGTGAAATCGGTTTCCGGGAGACCCAGTACTTC. It yields the protein CASSEIGFRETQYF.